This is a list of T cell receptor beta chains from one sample in a study of T-cell reconstitution after alpha-beta-depleted transplantation in children. TCRdb processed the PCR reads anew with MiXCR; each CDR3 protein has one entry. In the table there are nearly 400,000 distinct CDR3 sequences, over 20% of which are singletons. Sequencing was performed on PBMCs from the stem cell graft donor, taken from the stem cell graft. The receptors here all came from a human donor who donated a stem cell graft to a child with acute myeloid leukemia. Each CDR3 is given with its conserved first and last residue. The D gene is left open where the match is weak. Size is stated for part of the rows, as once, few or many counts, or as a class when the clone is expanded.

j_call | d_call | v_call | clone_size | cdr3_nt | cdr3_aa
TRBJ2-7 | . | TRBV7-2 | many | TGTGCCAGCAGCTTAGACATCTACGAGCAGTACTTC | CASSLDIYEQYF
TRBJ2-3 | . | TRBV7-2 | many | TGTGCCAGCAGCACCGGGACACGGAGGACAGATACGCAGTATTTT | CASSTGTRRTDTQYF
TRBJ2-3 | TRBD1 | TRBV29-1 | . | TGCAGCGAGGGACAGGTCACAGATACGCAGTATTTT | CSEGQVTDTQYF
TRBJ1-2 | . | TRBV12-3/TRBV12-4 | . | TGTGCCAGCAGTTGGAATAACTATGGCTACACCTTC | CASSWNNYGYTF
TRBJ2-5 | . | TRBV18 | . | TGTGCCAGCTCACCCACCGGGGAGGAGACCCAGTACTTC | CASSPTGEETQYF
TRBJ2-7 | TRBD2 | TRBV7-9 | . | TGTGCCAGCAGCTTAGCGCCGGGAGGGCCCAGGAACAACGAGCAGTACTTC | CASSLAPGGPRNNEQYF
TRBJ2-7 | . | TRBV6-5 | many | TGTGCCAGCAGTTACTCTCCGGCAGGGCACGAGCAGTACTTC | CASSYSPAGHEQYF
TRBJ2-1 | . | TRBV4-2 | . | TGTGCCAGCAGCCAAGTTTCCTCCTCGGAAGGGGGCTACAATGAGCAGTTCTTC | CASSQVSSSEGGYNEQFF
TRBJ1-5 | . | TRBV12-3/TRBV12-4 | few | TGTGCCAGCAGTTTAGAGACCGATCAGCCCCAGCATTTT | CASSLETDQPQHF
TRBJ2-7 | TRBD1 | TRBV5-5 | . | TGTGCCAGCAGCTTCCGGGACAGCCAATCCTACGAGCAGTACTTC | CASSFRDSQSYEQYF
TRBJ2-7 | . | TRBV4-3 | . | TGCGCCAGCAGCCAAGACGCCTGGTCCTACGAGCAGTACTTC | CASSQDAWSYEQYF
TRBJ2-3 | . | TRBV12-3/TRBV12-4 | many | TGTGCCAGCAGTAGATGGCGAGATACGCAGTATTTT | CASSRWRDTQYF
TRBJ2-3 | . | TRBV7-3 | . | TGTGCCAGCAGGTCAACTAGTTCAGATACGCAGTATTTT | CASRSTSSDTQYF
TRBJ2-4 | TRBD1 | TRBV15 | . | TGTGCCACCAGCAGAGAAGAACGGAGGGAGACAGGGGGTTCCCTCCTAGCCAAAAACATTCAGTACTTC | CATSREERRETGGSLLAKNIQYF
TRBJ1-3 | . | TRBV6-5 | many | TGTGCCAGCAGTATCGGTCGGTCTGGAAACACCATATATTTT | CASSIGRSGNTIYF
TRBJ2-7 | TRBD1 | TRBV11-2 | few | TGTGCCAGCAGCCCAGACAGGGCGACTACCTACGAGCAGTACTTC | CASSPDRATTYEQYF
TRBJ1-6 | TRBD1 | TRBV12-3/TRBV12-4 | many | TGTGCCAGCAGTCGGCGGGACAGCTATAATTCACCCCTCCACTTT | CASSRRDSYNSPLHF
TRBJ2-3 | . | TRBV29-1 | . | TGCAGCGTTCAGGTTTTTCCTAGCACAGATACGCAGTATTTT | CSVQVFPSTDTQYF
TRBJ2-4 | . | TRBV3-1 | . | TGTGCCTCTGGGCTCGAAAACATTCAGTACTTC | CASGLENIQYF
TRBJ2-7 | . | TRBV12-3/TRBV12-4 | few | TGTGCCAGCAGTTTTTTTGCGGGGTACGAGCAGTACTTC | CASSFFAGYEQYF
TRBJ2-3 | . | TRBV5-1 | . | TGCGCCAGCAGCTTTCCCAGTGGTGCAGATACGCAGTATTTT | CASSFPSGADTQYF
TRBJ2-7 | TRBD2 | TRBV20-1 | many | TGCAGTGCTCGGACTAGCGGTACCTACGAGCAGTACTTC | CSARTSGTYEQYF
TRBJ2-2 | . | TRBV10-3 | few | TGTGCCATCACTTCAGGGGTAACCGGGGAGCTGTTTTTT | CAITSGVTGELFF
TRBJ2-5 | TRBD2 | TRBV6-5 | few | TGTGCCAGCAGAGCGACTAGCGGGAGGTTGGAGACCCAGTACTTC | CASRATSGRLETQYF
TRBJ2-1 | . | TRBV6-4 | many | TGTGCCAGCAGTGACTTAAAGGAAAGCGGCACCTACAATGAGCAGTTCTTC | CASSDLKESGTYNEQFF
TRBJ2-2 | . | TRBV4-1 | few | TGCGCCAGCAGCCAAGATAGCACTGCCGGGGAGCTGTTTTTT | CASSQDSTAGELFF